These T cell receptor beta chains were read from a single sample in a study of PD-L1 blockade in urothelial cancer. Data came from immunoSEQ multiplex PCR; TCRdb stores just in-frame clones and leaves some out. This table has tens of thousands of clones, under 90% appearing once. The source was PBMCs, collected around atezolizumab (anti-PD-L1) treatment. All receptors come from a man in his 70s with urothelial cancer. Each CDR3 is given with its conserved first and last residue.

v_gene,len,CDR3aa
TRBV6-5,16,CASSYNGGKAGNTIYF
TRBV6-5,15,CASSSSGRAPDTQYF
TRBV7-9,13,CASSLAGGDTQYF
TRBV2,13,CASKGGTYNEQFF
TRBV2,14,CASKGLVGFNEQFF
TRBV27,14,CASSHGQPQETQYF
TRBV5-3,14,CARSSGGVNTEAFF
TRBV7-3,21,CASSFMLGTAFPPSSYNEQFF
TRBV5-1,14,CASSLAQDSYEQYF
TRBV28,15,CAICTGAAMNTEAFF
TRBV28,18,CASSQGLAGVAVGETQYF
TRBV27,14,CASRGVGQGSGYTF
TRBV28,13,CASSHDREETQYF
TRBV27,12,CAGLGGRALQYF
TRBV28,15,CASSIPGMNTGELFF
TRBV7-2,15,CASSLGGTSVGEQFF
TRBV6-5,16,CASSSRLSTSSYEQYF
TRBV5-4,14,CASSLGGDSYEQYF
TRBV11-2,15,CASSFSSTGNQPQHF
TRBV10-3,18,CAISESAGTGSSGNTIYF
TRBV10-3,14,CAISVTSGNYEQYF
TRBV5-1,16,CASSLGPTGSRNEQFF
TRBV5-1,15,CASSLVAGGPDTQYF
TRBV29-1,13,CSVAGGSGEKLFF
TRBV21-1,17,CASSRITSGRVAYEQYF
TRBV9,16,CASSVRTGGTTGELFF
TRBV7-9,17,CASSPGTSGGGTDTQYF
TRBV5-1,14,CASSSGGRIYEQYF
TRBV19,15,CASSGTSGSPDTQYF
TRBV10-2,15,CASSEVGSRPYEQYF
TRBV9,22,CASSVVFKTTTSGIVNTGELFF
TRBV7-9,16,CASSSLDAGTARGYTF
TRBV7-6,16,CASSTGTADSPYEQYF